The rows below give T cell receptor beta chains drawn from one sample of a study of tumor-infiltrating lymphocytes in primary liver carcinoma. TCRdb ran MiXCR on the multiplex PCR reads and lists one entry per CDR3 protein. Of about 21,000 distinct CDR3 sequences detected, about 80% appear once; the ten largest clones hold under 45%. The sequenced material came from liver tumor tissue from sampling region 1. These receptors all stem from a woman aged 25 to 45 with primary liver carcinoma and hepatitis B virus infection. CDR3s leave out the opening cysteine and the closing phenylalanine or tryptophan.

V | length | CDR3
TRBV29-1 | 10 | IVETGSIEAF
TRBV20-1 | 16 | SARDPTSGRWNTGELF
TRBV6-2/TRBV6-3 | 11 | ASSPDDIGGYT
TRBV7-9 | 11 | ASSRGNTGELL
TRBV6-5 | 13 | ASTLRTGFTGELL
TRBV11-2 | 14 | ATSTPLAGGYNEQF
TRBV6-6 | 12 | ASSSDSFSYEQY
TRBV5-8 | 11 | VSSSRPTDEQF
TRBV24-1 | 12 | GTASGGGNTEAF
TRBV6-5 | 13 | ARSPRTRFTGELF
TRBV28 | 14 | ASRGLGTPWANILT
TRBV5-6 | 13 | ASNLASRVTGEPF
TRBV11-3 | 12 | ASGLETGGTVAF
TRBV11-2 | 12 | ASSRLGIEGEQY
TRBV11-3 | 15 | ASSLEFGGLSYNEQF
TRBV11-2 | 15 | ANSITGGGSWIYERY
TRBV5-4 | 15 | TIRVDGHLPPTDTQY
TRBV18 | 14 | ASSLTGSKGDYEQY
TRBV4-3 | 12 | ASSLTEFVNEQF
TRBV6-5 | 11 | ASGIGWNTEAF
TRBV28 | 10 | ASRAVGPPQY
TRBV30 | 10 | AWSGEVTEAF